The sequence of this T cell receptor (beta chain) was determined in a study of human T cells and chemical hapten exposure. Study overall: Donors were sensitized with 2% DPC on the upper inner arm. Patients were mainly female, each with alopecia areata, totalis or universalis. General study findings and limits: No change in TCRs above 1 in 1000 frequency was produced by DPC sensitization.

TCRdb reprocessed the RACE reads via MiXCR and lists one record per CDR3 protein. The data contain roughly 110,000 distinct CDR3 sequences, 9.5% to 15% of them singletons. Concerning this clonotype: The antigen remains unidentified.

The time point: pre-sensitization, week 0. Treatment: therapeutic diphenylcyclopropenone sensitization with weekly scalp DPC. Blood draws came before every patch-test application. Trimming took 2 bases from V and 7 from J, leaving 21 bases between them. Germline loops: CDR1 SGHAT, CDR2 FQNNGV. The CDR3 spans 17 residues. The sequences come from whole blood, collected in connection with sensitization to the hapten diphenylcyclopropenone (DPC). The chain joins TRBV11-2 to TRBJ1-3, with a tentative D call TRBD1 (5 bases). The origin of this receptor is a woman between 45 and 60 years old with alopecia areata. Some clones in this sample may be carry-over from other donors' samples. In nucleotides, the CDR3 is TGTGCCAGCAGCTTACCCTGGCGGGGCAGGGCAAAGAACACCATATATTTT. Amino acids: CASSLPWRGRAKNTIYF. The full variable domain, rest sourced from reference TRBV11-2 and TRBJ1-3, is EAGVAQSPRYKIIEKRQSVAFWCNPISGHATLYWYQQILGQGPKLLIQFQNNGVVDDSQLPKDRFSAERLKGVDSTLKIQPAKLEDSAVYLCASSLPWRGRAKNTIYFGEGSWLTVV.